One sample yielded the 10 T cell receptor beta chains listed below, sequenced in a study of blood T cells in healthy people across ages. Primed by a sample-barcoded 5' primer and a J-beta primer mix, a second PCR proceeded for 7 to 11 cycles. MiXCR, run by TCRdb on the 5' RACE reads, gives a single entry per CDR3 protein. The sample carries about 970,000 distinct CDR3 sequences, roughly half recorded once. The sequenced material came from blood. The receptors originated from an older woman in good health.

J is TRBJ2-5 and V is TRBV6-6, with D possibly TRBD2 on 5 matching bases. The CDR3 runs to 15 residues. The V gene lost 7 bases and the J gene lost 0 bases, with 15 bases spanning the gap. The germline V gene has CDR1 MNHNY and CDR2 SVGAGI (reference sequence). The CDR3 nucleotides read TGTGCCAGCAACTCCGGCGGGCCGTACCAAGAGACCCAGTACTTC. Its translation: CASNSGGPYQETQYF.

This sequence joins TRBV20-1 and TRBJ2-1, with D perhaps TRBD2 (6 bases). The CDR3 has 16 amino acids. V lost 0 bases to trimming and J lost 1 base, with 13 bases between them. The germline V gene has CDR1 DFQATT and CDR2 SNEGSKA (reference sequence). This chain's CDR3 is CSARDRTEGSYNEQFF. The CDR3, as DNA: TGCAGTGCTAGAGATCGAACGGAGGGATCCTACAATGAGCAGTTCTTC.

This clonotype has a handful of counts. CDR3 sequence: CASSPGTGIETQYF. Here the CDR3 DNA reads TGTGCCAGCAGCCCCGGGACAGGGATCGAGACCCAGTACTTC. The rearrangement links TRBV7-2 to TRBJ2-7; 9 nucleotides match TRBD1. The better agreement between TRBJ2-5 and the DNA end casts doubt on the J call. Germline lookup yields CDR1 SGHTA and CDR2 FQGNSA. The CDR3 totals 14 residues.

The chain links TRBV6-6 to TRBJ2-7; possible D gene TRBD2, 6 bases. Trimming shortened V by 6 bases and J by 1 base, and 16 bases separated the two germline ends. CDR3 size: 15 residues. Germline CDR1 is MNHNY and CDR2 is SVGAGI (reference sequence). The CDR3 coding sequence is TGTGCCAGCAGCCCCCGGCGGACTACATCCTACGAGCAGTACTTC. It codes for CASSPRRTTSYEQYF.

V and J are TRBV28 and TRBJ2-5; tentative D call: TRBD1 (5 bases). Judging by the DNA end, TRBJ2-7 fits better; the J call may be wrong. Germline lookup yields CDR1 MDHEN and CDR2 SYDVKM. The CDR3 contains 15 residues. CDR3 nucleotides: TGTGCCAGCAGTTTCGGCCCCGACAGAATATTCGAGCAGTACTTC. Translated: CASSFGPDRIFEQYF.

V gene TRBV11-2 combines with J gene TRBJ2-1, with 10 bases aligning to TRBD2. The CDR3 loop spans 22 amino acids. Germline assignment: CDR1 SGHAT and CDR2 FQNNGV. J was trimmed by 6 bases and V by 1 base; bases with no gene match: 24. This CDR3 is CASSLVGRTSGVVHGWVNEQFF. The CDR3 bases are TGTGCCAGCAGCTTAGTCGGGCGAACTAGCGGGGTTGTTCATGGTTGGGTCAATGAGCAGTTCTTC.

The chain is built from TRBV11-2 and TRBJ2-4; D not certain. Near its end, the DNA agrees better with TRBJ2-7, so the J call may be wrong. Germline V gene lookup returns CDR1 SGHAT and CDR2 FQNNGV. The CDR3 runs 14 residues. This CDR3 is CASSLGRNTYEQYF. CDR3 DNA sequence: TGTGCCAGCAGCTTAGGTCGGAACACCTACGAGCAGTACTTC.

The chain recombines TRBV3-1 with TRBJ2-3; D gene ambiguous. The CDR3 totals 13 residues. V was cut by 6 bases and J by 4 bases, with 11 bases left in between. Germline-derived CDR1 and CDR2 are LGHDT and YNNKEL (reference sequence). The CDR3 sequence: CASSPLFPDTQYF. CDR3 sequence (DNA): TGTGCCAGCAGTCCCCTCTTCCCAGATACGCAGTATTTT.

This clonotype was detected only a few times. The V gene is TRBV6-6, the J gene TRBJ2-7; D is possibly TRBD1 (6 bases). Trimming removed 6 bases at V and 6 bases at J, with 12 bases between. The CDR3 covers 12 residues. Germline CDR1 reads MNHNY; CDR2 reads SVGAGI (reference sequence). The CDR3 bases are TGTGCCAGCAGACAGGGAGTCGGCGAGCAGTACTTC. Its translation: CASRQGVGEQYF.

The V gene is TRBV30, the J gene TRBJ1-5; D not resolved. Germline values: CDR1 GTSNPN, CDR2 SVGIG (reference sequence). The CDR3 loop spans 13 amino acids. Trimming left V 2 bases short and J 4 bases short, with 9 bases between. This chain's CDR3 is CAWSSGGNQPQHF. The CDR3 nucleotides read TGTGCCTGGAGTTCGGGAGGGAATCAGCCCCAGCATTTT.